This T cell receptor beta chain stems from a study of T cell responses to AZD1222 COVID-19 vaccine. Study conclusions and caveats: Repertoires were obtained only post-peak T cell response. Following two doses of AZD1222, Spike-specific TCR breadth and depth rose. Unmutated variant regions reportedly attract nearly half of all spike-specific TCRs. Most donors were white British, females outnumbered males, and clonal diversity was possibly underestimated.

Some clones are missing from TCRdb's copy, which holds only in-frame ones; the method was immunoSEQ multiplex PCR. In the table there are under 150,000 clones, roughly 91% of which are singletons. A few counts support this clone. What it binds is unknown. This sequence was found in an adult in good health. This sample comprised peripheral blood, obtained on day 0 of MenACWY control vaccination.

CDR3 loop: CASSLGWTEGARNEQFF. CDR3 DNA sequence: TGTGCCAGCAGCTTAGGGTGGACGGAGGGGGCGAGAAATGAGCAGTTCTTC. V is TRBV7-3 and J is TRBJ2-1, with D maybe TRBD1 (7 bases). Germline CDR1 reads SGHTA; CDR2 reads FQGTGA. There are 17 residues in the CDR3. The V end was cut by 2 bases, the J end by 7 bases, with 21 bases between.